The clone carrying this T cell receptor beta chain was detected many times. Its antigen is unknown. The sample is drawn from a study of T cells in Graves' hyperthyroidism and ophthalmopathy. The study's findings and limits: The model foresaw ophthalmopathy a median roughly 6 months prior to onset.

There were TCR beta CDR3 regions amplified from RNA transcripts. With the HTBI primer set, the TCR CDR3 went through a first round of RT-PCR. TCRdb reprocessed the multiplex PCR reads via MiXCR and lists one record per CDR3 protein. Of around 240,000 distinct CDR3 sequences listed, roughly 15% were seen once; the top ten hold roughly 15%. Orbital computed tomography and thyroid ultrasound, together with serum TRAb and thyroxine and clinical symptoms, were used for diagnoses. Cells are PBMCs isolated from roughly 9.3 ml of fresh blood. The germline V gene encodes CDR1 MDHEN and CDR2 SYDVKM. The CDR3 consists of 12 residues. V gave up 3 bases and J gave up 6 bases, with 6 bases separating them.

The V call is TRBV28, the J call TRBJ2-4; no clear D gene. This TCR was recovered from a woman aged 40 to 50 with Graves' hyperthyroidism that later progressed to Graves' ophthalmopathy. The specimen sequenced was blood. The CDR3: CASSFDANIQYF. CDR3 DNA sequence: TGTGCCAGCAGTTTCGACGCAAACATTCAGTACTTC.